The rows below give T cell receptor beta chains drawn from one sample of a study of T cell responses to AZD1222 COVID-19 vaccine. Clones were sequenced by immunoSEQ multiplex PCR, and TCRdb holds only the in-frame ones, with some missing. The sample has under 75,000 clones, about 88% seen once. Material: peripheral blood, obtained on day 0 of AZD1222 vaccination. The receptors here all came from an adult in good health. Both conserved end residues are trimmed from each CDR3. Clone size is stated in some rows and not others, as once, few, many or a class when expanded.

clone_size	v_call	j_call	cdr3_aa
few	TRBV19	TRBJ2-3	ASSTLQSGRWGGTDTQY
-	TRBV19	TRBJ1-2	ASSMGQDNYGYT
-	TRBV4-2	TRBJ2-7	ASSQDWSEQY
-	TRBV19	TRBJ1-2	ASTPGRREGYT
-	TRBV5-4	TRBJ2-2	ASSFSGPRHTGELF
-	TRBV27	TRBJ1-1	ASSFRNSPGTEAF
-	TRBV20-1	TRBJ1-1	SASRTGRMNTEAF
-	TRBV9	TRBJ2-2	ASSFNTGELF
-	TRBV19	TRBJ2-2	ASGLTRAAAGELF
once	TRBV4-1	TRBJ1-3	ASSQDPYEIGNTIY
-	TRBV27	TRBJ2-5	ASSALGGSALETQY
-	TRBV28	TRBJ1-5	AISSPDRVAQPQH
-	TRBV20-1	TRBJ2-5	SASGGRAQY
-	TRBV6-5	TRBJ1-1	ASSPTANPRTEAF
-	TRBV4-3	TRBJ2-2	ASSRGRVANTGELF
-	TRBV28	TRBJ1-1	ASSLWQRNTEAF
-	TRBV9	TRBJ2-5	ASSVGGRGRETQY
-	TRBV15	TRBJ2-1	ATSEKRENSDEQF
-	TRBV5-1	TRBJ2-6	ASSATLRTGLGGGANVLT
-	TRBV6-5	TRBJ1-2	ASSYSTGYGGYT
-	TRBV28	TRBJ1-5	ASRTGNQPQH
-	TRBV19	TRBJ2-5	ASKAGGETQY
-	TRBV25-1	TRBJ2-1	ASTSGARSYNEQF
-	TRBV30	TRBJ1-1	AWSGGGTEAF
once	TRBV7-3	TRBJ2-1	ASSLLAGGANEQF
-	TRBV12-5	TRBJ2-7	ASGFLAYEQY
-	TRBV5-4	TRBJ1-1	ASSRTLITNTEAF
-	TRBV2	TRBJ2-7	ASSERSGNYEQY
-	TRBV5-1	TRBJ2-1	ASSLGWASGHNEQF
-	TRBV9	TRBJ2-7	ASSVQDDSYEQY
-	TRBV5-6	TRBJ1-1	ASILRATNTEAF
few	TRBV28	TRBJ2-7	ASSLTGTSGISYEQY
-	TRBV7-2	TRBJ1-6	ASSQGAPWENSPLH
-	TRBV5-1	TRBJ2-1	ASSSSGGAYNEQF
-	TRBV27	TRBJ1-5	ASSPTLGPYSSLNQPQH
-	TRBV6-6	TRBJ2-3	ASSFGTDTQY
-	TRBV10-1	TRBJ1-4	ASGTSTNEKLF
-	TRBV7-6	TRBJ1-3	ASSRGDFLY
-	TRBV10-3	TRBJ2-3	AISDVGTTSTDTQY
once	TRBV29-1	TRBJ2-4	SVGTSGSIQY
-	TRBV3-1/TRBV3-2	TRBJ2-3	ASSQRRFTDTQY
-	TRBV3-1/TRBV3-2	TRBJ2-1	ASSQGIRFDRGITYNEQF
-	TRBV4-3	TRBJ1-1	ASSQEAYRNTEAF
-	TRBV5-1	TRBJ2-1	ASTVAGGYNEQF
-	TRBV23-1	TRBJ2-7	ACRDRNTYEQY
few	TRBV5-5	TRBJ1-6	ASSPDRGSPLH
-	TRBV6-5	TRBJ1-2	ASRMEGLNYGYT
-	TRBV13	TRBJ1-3	ASSPITWNTIY
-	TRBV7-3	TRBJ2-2	ATGQDLSGELF
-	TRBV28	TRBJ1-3	ASSFGGSFHSGNTIY
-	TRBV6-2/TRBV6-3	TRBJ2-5	ASSYYGTSGQETQY
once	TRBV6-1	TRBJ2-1	ASSEDSGLYNEQF
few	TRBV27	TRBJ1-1	ASSLRANTEAF
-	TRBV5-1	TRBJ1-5	ASSLAAGGDQPQH
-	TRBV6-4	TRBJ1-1	ASSPGDENTEAF
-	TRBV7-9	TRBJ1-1	ASSAGLMNTEAF
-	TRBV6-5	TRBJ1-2	ASSYSPRIGYT
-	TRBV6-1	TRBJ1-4	ASSEAWGGLGNEKLF
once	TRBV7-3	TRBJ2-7	ASSLTGGGGPYEQY
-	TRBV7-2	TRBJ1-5	ASSRDRGREQPQH